A selection of T cell receptor beta chains follows, all from one sample in a study of T-cell memory formation after mild COVID-19. TCRdb processed the 5' RACE reads anew with MiXCR; each CDR3 protein has one entry. The sample shows a few hundred thousand distinct CDR3 sequences, 15% to 20% of them seen only once. The sequencing input was PBMCs or a T cell subset sorted from them (not recorded which). These receptors originate from a young man who had mild COVID-19 (a few samples of this study predate the infection). Cell type and time point are not known. Each CDR3 is given with its conserved first and last residue. A D gene is named only where the DNA matches it firmly. Not all rows give a size; the values are once, few, many and, for expanded clones, a class.

V: TRBV2; size: few; J: TRBJ1-6; D: NA; DNA: TGTGCCAGTAGGGGCCGCGGGGGGGCACCCCTCCACTTT; CDR3: CASRGRGGAPLHF
V: TRBV7-3; size: NA; J: TRBJ1-2; D: NA; DNA: TGTGCCAGCAGCCCAGGGCCGGGGCCCCTGAGCTACACCTTC; CDR3: CASSPGPGPLSYTF
V: TRBV7-6; size: few; J: TRBJ2-7; D: TRBD1; DNA: TGTGCCAGCAGCCATAGGGACAGGCTCTACGAGCAGTACTTC; CDR3: CASSHRDRLYEQYF
V: TRBV4-1; size: NA; J: TRBJ2-5; D: NA; DNA: TGCGCCAGCAGCCAACGACAGTACCAAGAGACCCAGTACTTC; CDR3: CASSQRQYQETQYF
V: TRBV7-3; size: once; J: TRBJ2-3; D: NA; DNA: TGTGCCAGCAGCCCTAATGGGGGGCCAGATACGCAGTATTTT; CDR3: CASSPNGGPDTQYF
V: TRBV5-1; size: NA; J: TRBJ2-1; D: TRBD2; DNA: TGCGCCAGCAGTGAGTGGCGGGGGTTGAGCTCCTACAATGAGCAGTTCTTC; CDR3: CASSEWRGLSSYNEQFF
V: TRBV6-5; size: NA; J: TRBJ1-3; D: NA; DNA: TGTGCCAGCAGCTTAGGGAGGATGAACACCATATATTTT; CDR3: CASSLGRMNTIYF
V: TRBV5-4; size: once; J: TRBJ2-1; D: TRBD2; DNA: TGTGCCAGCAGCTTAGCTCTAGCGGGTAGCTCCTACAATGAGCAGTTCTTC; CDR3: CASSLALAGSSYNEQFF
V: TRBV5-4; size: NA; J: TRBJ1-2; D: NA; DNA: TGTGCCAGCAGCTTGGCCAGGGGAGACTATGGCTACACCTTC; CDR3: CASSLARGDYGYTF
V: TRBV27; size: few; J: TRBJ2-7; D: NA; DNA: TGTGCCACCCAGGGGGGGTACGAGCAGTACTTC; CDR3: CATQGGYEQYF
V: TRBV5-1; size: few; J: TRBJ2-2; D: NA; DNA: TGCGCCAGCAGCTGGATGGGGAACACCGGGGAGCTGTTTTTT; CDR3: CASSWMGNTGELFF
V: TRBV29-1; size: many; J: TRBJ2-3; D: NA; DNA: TGCAGCGTTGAAGACAGGCTACGCACAGATACGCAGTATTTT; CDR3: CSVEDRLRTDTQYF
V: TRBV5-5; size: few; J: TRBJ2-1; D: NA; DNA: TGTGCCAGCAGCTTGCGGAGCCCCGAGAGCTCCTACAATGAGCAGTTCTTC; CDR3: CASSLRSPESSYNEQFF
V: TRBV10-3; size: few; J: TRBJ1-4; D: NA; DNA: TGTGCCATCAGTGACAGAGAAAATGAAAAACTGTTTTTT; CDR3: CAISDRENEKLFF
V: TRBV7-6; size: few; J: TRBJ2-5; D: NA; DNA: TGTGCCAGCAGAAGACTAGTCGAGGAAGAGACCCAGTACTTC; CDR3: CASRRLVEEETQYF
V: TRBV15; size: few; J: TRBJ2-3; D: NA; DNA: TGTGCCACCAGCAGAGGTGGGGGAAATACGCAGTATTTT; CDR3: CATSRGGGNTQYF
V: TRBV7-8; size: NA; J: TRBJ2-7; D: TRBD1; DNA: TGTGCCAGCAGCTTGATTCCAGGGGGCTCGGACGAGCAGTACTTC; CDR3: CASSLIPGGSDEQYF
V: TRBV14; size: few; J: TRBJ1-1; D: NA; DNA: TGTGCCAGCAGCCAGGGTATGACGGGAGCTTTCTTT; CDR3: CASSQGMTGAFF
V: TRBV7-2; size: NA; J: TRBJ1-2; D: NA; DNA: TGTGCCAGCAGCTCCCGCCTCGGTGGAGCTTACTATGGCTACACCTTC; CDR3: CASSSRLGGAYYGYTF
V: TRBV6-5; size: few; J: TRBJ2-7; D: TRBD1; DNA: TGTGCCAGCAGTCCGGGACAGCACTACGAGCAGTACTTC; CDR3: CASSPGQHYEQYF
V: TRBV7-2; size: NA; J: TRBJ1-2; D: TRBD1; DNA: TGTGCCAGCGACAGGGGCTTAGTTGTTAACTATGGCTACACCTTC; CDR3: CASDRGLVVNYGYTF
V: TRBV6-5; size: few; J: TRBJ1-3; D: NA; DNA: TGTGCCAGCAGTTACGGGGACACCATATATTTT; CDR3: CASSYGDTIYF
V: TRBV12-3/TRBV12-4; size: NA; J: TRBJ2-4; D: NA; DNA: TGTGCCAGCAGTTTGGCAGTCTTGAACATTCAGTACTTC; CDR3: CASSLAVLNIQYF
V: TRBV4-3; size: few; J: TRBJ2-3; D: NA; DNA: TGCGCCAGCAGCCAAGAGGCGGCCATAGCCACAGATACGCAGTATTTT; CDR3: CASSQEAAIATDTQYF
V: TRBV21-1; size: few; J: TRBJ2-3; D: NA; DNA: TGTGCCAGCGAACGAATCAACCTTAGCGGGGGGGCAGATACGCAGTATTTT; CDR3: CASERINLSGGADTQYF
V: TRBV21-1; size: few; J: TRBJ2-5; D: NA; DNA: TGTGCCAGCAGCACGGACAGGGGAAGATATCCAGAGACCCAGTACTTC; CDR3: CASSTDRGRYPETQYF
V: TRBV6-5; size: NA; J: TRBJ2-3; D: NA; DNA: TGTGCCAGCGTGGGTGGTACAGATACGCAGTATTTT; CDR3: CASVGGTDTQYF
V: TRBV20-1; size: many; J: TRBJ2-3; D: NA; DNA: TGCAGTGCTAGAGACCCGGCGAGAGGCCCCGGCACAGATACGCAGTATTTT; CDR3: CSARDPARGPGTDTQYF
V: TRBV19; size: NA; J: TRBJ1-5; D: NA; DNA: TGTGCCAGTAGTACCTCAATCACACAGGACCCAAGCAATCAGCCCCAGCATTTT; CDR3: CASSTSITQDPSNQPQHF
V: TRBV10-3; size: NA; J: TRBJ1-1; D: NA; DNA: TGTGCCATCAGCTTCGGGCAGACCCTGAACACTGAAGCTTTCTTT; CDR3: CAISFGQTLNTEAFF
V: TRBV30; size: NA; J: TRBJ2-7; D: TRBD2; DNA: TGTGCCTGGAGCGCCGGGACTAGTGTCGCCTACGAGCAGTACTTC; CDR3: CAWSAGTSVAYEQYF
V: TRBV5-1; size: few; J: TRBJ2-1; D: NA; DNA: TGCGCCAGCAGCTTGATGACAGCCGAACCTAACAATGAGCAGTTCTTC; CDR3: CASSLMTAEPNNEQFF
V: TRBV7-2; size: NA; J: TRBJ2-7; D: NA; DNA: TGTGCCAGCAGCTATCGCTTCTCCTACGAGCAGTACTTC; CDR3: CASSYRFSYEQYF
V: TRBV28; size: few; J: TRBJ1-6; D: NA; DNA: TGTGCCAGCAGTTTATTAGACTGGGAGGGGAACATTTCACCCCTCCACTTT; CDR3: CASSLLDWEGNISPLHF
V: TRBV20-1; size: NA; J: TRBJ1-1; D: TRBD1; DNA: TGCAGTGCTAGAGGCGCCTCGGACAGGGGATACACTGAAGCTTTCTTT; CDR3: CSARGASDRGYTEAFF
V: TRBV9; size: NA; J: TRBJ1-1; D: NA; DNA: TGTGCCAGCAGCGTAGATGCAGGAGGGAACACTGAAGCTTTCTTT; CDR3: CASSVDAGGNTEAFF
V: TRBV18; size: NA; J: TRBJ1-1; D: TRBD1; DNA: TGTGCCAGCTCACCAGGACAGGGGGGATACACTGAAGCTTTCTTT; CDR3: CASSPGQGGYTEAFF
V: TRBV6-5; size: NA; J: TRBJ2-2; D: NA; DNA: TGTGCCAGCAGTTACTCGAAAGCTCCCGGGGAGCTGTTTTTT; CDR3: CASSYSKAPGELFF
V: TRBV6-5; size: many; J: TRBJ2-4; D: TRBD1; DNA: TGTGCCAGCAGCCCCAGGACAGGGGAAGACATTCAGTACTTC; CDR3: CASSPRTGEDIQYF